A selection of T cell receptor beta chains follows, all from one sample in a study of blood T cells in healthy people across ages. TCRdb re-called the 5' RACE reads with MiXCR, one entry per CDR3 protein. The table lists about 560,000 distinct CDR3 sequences, about a quarter of them singletons, with 3.6% in the top ten. This sample also belongs to another study, concerning T cells of mothers and their children.

The sample was blood. The receptors come from a boy aged 2-15 years in good health. Both conserved end residues are part of each CDR3. D genes are given only for firm matches. The size of a clone is reported for some rows only, either as once, few or many, or as a class for expanded clones.

J: TRBJ2-5; size: few; V: TRBV14; D: TRBD2; CDR3: CASSHSLAVGETQYF; DNA: TGTGCCAGCAGCCACTCTCTAGCGGTGGGTGAGACCCAGTACTTC
J: TRBJ1-4; size: NA; V: TRBV12-3/TRBV12-4; D: NA; CDR3: CASSLGLGTFPSSEKLFF; DNA: TGTGCCAGCAGTTTAGGCTTGGGAACTTTCCCTTCGAGTGAAAAACTGTTTTTT
J: TRBJ2-1; size: few; V: TRBV13; D: TRBD2; CDR3: CASSNGLAGLEQFF; DNA: TGTGCCAGCAGCAACGGACTAGCGGGACTTGAGCAGTTCTTC
J: TRBJ2-7; size: NA; V: TRBV6-6; D: TRBD1; CDR3: CASCSPGQAPEQYF; DNA: TGTGCCAGTTGCTCACCGGGACAGGCTCCCGAGCAGTACTTC
J: TRBJ1-3; size: NA; V: TRBV3-1; D: NA; CDR3: CASQTARTRGNTIYF; DNA: TGTGCCAGTCAAACCGCCAGGACACGCGGAAACACCATATATTTT
J: TRBJ2-5; size: few; V: TRBV6-2/TRBV6-3; D: NA; CDR3: CASTRGVETQYF; DNA: TGTGCCAGCACGAGGGGAGTGGAGACCCAGTACTTC
J: TRBJ2-1; size: many; V: TRBV3-1; D: TRBD2; CDR3: CASSQGTSGGAYNEQFF; DNA: TGTGCCAGCAGCCAGGGGACTAGCGGGGGGGCATACAATGAGCAGTTCTTC
J: TRBJ2-4; size: few; V: TRBV6-2/TRBV6-3; D: TRBD2; CDR3: CASSYPGGVIQYF; DNA: TGTGCCAGCAGTTACCCGGGAGGTGTCATTCAGTACTTC
J: TRBJ1-1; size: NA; V: TRBV12-3/TRBV12-4; D: NA; CDR3: CASSPDLEGAFF; DNA: TGTGCCAGCAGTCCCGATCTAGAGGGGGCTTTCTTT
J: TRBJ1-6; size: few; V: TRBV27; D: NA; CDR3: CASSLSGGGSPLHF; DNA: TGTGCCAGCAGTTTATCGGGAGGTGGTTCACCCCTCCACTTT
J: TRBJ2-7; size: NA; V: TRBV7-2; D: NA; CDR3: CAIRRRSGFSYEQYF; DNA: TGTGCCATCCGGCGCCGGAGCGGGTTCTCCTACGAGCAGTACTTC
J: TRBJ2-3; size: NA; V: TRBV11-2; D: NA; CDR3: CASSSPGARTDTQYF; DNA: TGTGCCAGCAGCTCCCCCGGAGCAAGAACAGATACGCAGTATTTT
J: TRBJ2-3; size: few; V: TRBV25-1; D: NA; CDR3: CASSARPGNTQYF; DNA: TGTGCCAGCAGTGCCCGACCCGGGAATACGCAGTATTTT
J: TRBJ2-3; size: few; V: TRBV30; D: NA; CDR3: CAWSPPQGTQYF; DNA: TGTGCCTGGAGTCCCCCCCAAGGGACGCAGTATTTT
J: TRBJ1-1; size: NA; V: TRBV29-1; D: NA; CDR3: CSVEGVGQHTEAFF; DNA: TGCAGCGTTGAAGGGGTAGGTCAGCACACTGAAGCTTTCTTT
J: TRBJ2-1; size: NA; V: TRBV4-3; D: NA; CDR3: CASSRVGSGNEQFF; DNA: TGCGCCAGCAGCCGAGTGGGGTCTGGAAATGAGCAGTTCTTC
J: TRBJ1-2; size: NA; V: TRBV28; D: TRBD1; CDR3: CASSLMTGQGNGYTF; DNA: TGTGCCAGCAGTTTAATGACCGGACAGGGGAATGGCTACACCTTC
J: TRBJ2-3; size: few; V: TRBV12-3/TRBV12-4; D: NA; CDR3: CASSFDRGHTQYF; DNA: TGTGCCAGCAGTTTTGACCGGGGACATACGCAGTATTTT
J: TRBJ2-1; size: NA; V: TRBV7-9; D: TRBD2; CDR3: CASSLGALALNEQFF; DNA: TGTGCCAGCAGCCTCGGGGCACTAGCGTTGAATGAGCAGTTCTTC
J: TRBJ1-5; size: few; V: TRBV6-6; D: NA; CDR3: CASSYSSQYQPQHF; DNA: TGTGCCAGCAGTTACTCGAGTCAGTATCAGCCCCAGCATTTT
J: TRBJ2-5; size: NA; V: TRBV18; D: TRBD2; CDR3: CASSPPYSGGQETQYF; DNA: TGTGCCAGCTCACCACCGTATAGCGGGGGTCAAGAGACCCAGTACTTC
J: TRBJ2-7; size: few; V: TRBV20-1; D: NA; CDR3: CSAREGNPEQYF; DNA: TGCAGTGCTAGAGAGGGCAACCCCGAGCAGTACTTC
J: TRBJ2-5; size: few; V: TRBV3-1; D: NA; CDR3: CASSQSVGGETQYF; DNA: TGTGCCAGCAGCCAAAGTGTAGGTGGAGAGACCCAGTACTTC
J: TRBJ2-5; size: NA; V: TRBV24-1; D: NA; CDR3: CATSDLSGLTQYF; DNA: TGTGCCACCAGTGATTTGTCAGGGTTGACCCAGTACTTC
J: TRBJ2-1; size: few; V: TRBV15; D: NA; CDR3: CATSRALNEQFF; DNA: TGTGCCACCAGCAGAGCTTTAAATGAGCAGTTCTTC
J: TRBJ2-6; size: few; V: TRBV6-5; D: NA; CDR3: CASSYSTGGANVLTF; DNA: TGTGCCAGCAGTTACAGCACAGGAGGGGCCAACGTCCTGACTTTC
J: TRBJ1-2; size: NA; V: TRBV6-2/TRBV6-3; D: NA; CDR3: CASGRNVQGYTF; DNA: TGTGCCAGCGGTCGGAACGTCCAAGGCTACACCTTC
J: TRBJ1-2; size: NA; V: TRBV15; D: TRBD1; CDR3: CATSRATGTFTF; DNA: TGTGCCACCAGCAGAGCGACAGGGACTTTTACCTTC
J: TRBJ2-1; size: few; V: TRBV11-2; D: NA; CDR3: CAITGTRGNEQFF; DNA: TGTGCCATTACGGGTACAAGGGGCAATGAGCAGTTCTTC
J: TRBJ2-5; size: NA; V: TRBV4-2; D: TRBD2; CDR3: CASSQGPSGGKTQYF; DNA: TGTGCCAGCAGCCAAGGGCCTAGCGGGGGGAAGACCCAGTACTTC
J: TRBJ2-6; size: few; V: TRBV6-4; D: NA; CDR3: CASSASSGANVLTF; DNA: TGTGCCAGCAGTGCCAGCTCTGGGGCCAACGTCCTGACTTTC
J: TRBJ2-6; size: NA; V: TRBV29-1; D: NA; CDR3: CSVTSTGSGANVLTF; DNA: TGCAGCGTTACCTCTACAGGCTCTGGGGCCAACGTCCTGACTTTC
J: TRBJ2-7; size: NA; V: TRBV12-3/TRBV12-4; D: NA; CDR3: CASNEGGEQYF; DNA: TGTGCCAGCAATGAGGGAGGCGAGCAGTACTTC
J: TRBJ1-4; size: NA; V: TRBV27; D: TRBD1; CDR3: CASSLSTGRNEKLFF; DNA: TGTGCCAGCAGTTTGTCGACAGGGAGGAATGAAAAACTGTTTTTT
J: TRBJ1-1; size: few; V: TRBV28; D: TRBD1; CDR3: CASRGINRGTEAFF; DNA: TGTGCCAGCAGGGGGATAAACAGGGGTACTGAAGCTTTCTTT
J: TRBJ2-7; size: many; V: TRBV4-3; D: TRBD2; CDR3: CASSQDEKREGPGYEQYF; DNA: TGCGCCAGCAGCCAAGACGAAAAGCGGGAGGGCCCGGGCTACGAGCAGTACTTC
J: TRBJ2-2; size: few; V: TRBV7-7; D: TRBD2; CDR3: CASSSGLAGNTGELFF; DNA: TGTGCCAGCAGCTCGGGACTAGCGGGGAACACCGGGGAGCTGTTTTTT
J: TRBJ2-5; size: NA; V: TRBV20-1; D: NA; CDR3: CSARAGTSMEPQYF; DNA: TGCAGTGCTAGAGCTGGGACCTCCATGGAGCCCCAGTACTTC
J: TRBJ2-3; size: few; V: TRBV5-1; D: NA; CDR3: CASRSYSGARVASTDTQYF; DNA: TGCGCCAGCAGATCCTACTCCGGGGCGAGGGTCGCTAGCACAGATACGCAGTATTTT
J: TRBJ2-2; size: few; V: TRBV2; D: TRBD2; CDR3: CASRGLAGNTGELFF; DNA: TGTGCCAGCAGGGGACTAGCGGGGAACACCGGGGAGCTGTTTTTT
J: TRBJ2-1; size: few; V: TRBV12-5; D: TRBD2; CDR3: CASGLAGETYNEQFF; DNA: TGTGCTAGTGGTTTAGCGGGAGAGACCTACAATGAGCAGTTCTTC
J: TRBJ2-7; size: NA; V: TRBV28; D: TRBD2; CDR3: CASSLTSGINEQYF; DNA: TGTGCCAGCAGTTTGACTAGCGGGATAAACGAGCAGTACTTC
J: TRBJ1-4; size: NA; V: TRBV12-3/TRBV12-4; D: TRBD1; CDR3: CASSAGTGYNEKLFF; DNA: TGTGCCAGCAGTGCCGGGACAGGGTATAATGAAAAACTGTTTTTT